This passage covers 29 T cell receptor beta chains from one sample sequenced in a study of blood T cell repertoires in COVID-19. Measured with immunoSEQ multiplex PCR; TCRdb has only the in-frame clones, and not every one. Of 90,000 to 100,000 clones listed, around 89% were seen once; the top ten hold less than 3.5%. Sequences were obtained from peripheral blood. The source of these receptors is a man in his fifties or sixties with COVID-19, enrolled during active disease.

The gene calls are TRBV10-3 and TRBJ2-2; 11 positions match TRBD1. Trimming took 10 bases from V and 7 from J; bases not matched to a gene: 14. CDR1 is ENHRY and CDR2 is SYGVKD in the germline V gene. This CDR3 spans 16 amino acids. CDR3 nucleotides: TGTGCCACCATATCCGGGACAGGGGGTAATAGCGGGGAGCTGTTTTTT. Its translation: CATISGTGGNSGELFF.

The V call is TRBV6-5, the J call TRBJ2-7; TRBD1 might be the D (5 bases). CDR1 is MNHEY and CDR2 is SVGAGI in the germline V gene. The CDR3 length is 11 residues. Trimming cost V 6 bases and J 7 bases, with 10 bases left between them. The DNA of the CDR3 is TGTGCCAGCAGAGACAGTAGGGAGCAGTACTTC. It is translated as CASRDSREQYF.

Only one count was recorded for this clone. J is TRBJ1-1 and V is TRBV4-1; TRBD1 matches at 7 bases. J was trimmed by 1 base and V by 2 bases; bases with no gene match: 1. The germline V gene has CDR1 MGHRA and CDR2 YSYEKL. This CDR3 contains 14 residues. This CDR3 is CASSQNRGNTEAFF. DNA for the CDR3: TGCGCCAGCAGCCAAAACAGGGGGAACACTGAAGCTTTCTTT.

This chain joins TRBV7-9 and TRBJ1-2; 8 bases align to TRBD1. V gave up 4 bases and J gave up 4 bases; unmatched junction bases: 8. Germline-derived CDR1 and CDR2 are SEHNR and FQNEAQ (reference sequence). The CDR3 covers 15 residues. CDR3 in DNA: TGTGCCAGCAGCTCCGGACAGGGAGGCTTCTATGGCTACACCTTC. Encoded protein: CASSSGQGGFYGYTF.

The chain's CDR3 is CASSLGAAGTIGETQYF. The CDR3 DNA sequence: TGTGCCAGCAGCTTAGGAGCGGCGGGGACGATTGGGGAGACCCAGTACTTC. The rearrangement uses TRBV11-3 and TRBJ2-5; the D gene is possibly TRBD2 (6 bases). Germline loops: CDR1 SGHNT, CDR2 YENEEA. V gave up 1 base and J gave up 5 bases, with 20 bases separating them. This CDR3 has 17 residues. Full variable domain (rest looked up from reference TRBV11-3 and TRBJ2-5): EAGVVQSPRYKIIEKKQPVAFWCNPISGHNTLYWYLQNLGQGPELLIRYENEEAVDDSQLPKDRFSAERLKGVDSTLKIQPAELGDSAVYLCASSLGAAGTIGETQYFGPGTRLLVL.

The chain employs TRBV13 and TRBJ2-7, with 11 nucleotides matching TRBD1. This CDR3 has 15 residues. Per the germline V gene, CDR1 is PRHDT and CDR2 is FYEKMQ (reference sequence). V shed 0 bases, J shed 5 bases, and the junction held 3 bases outside the gene matches. As DNA, the CDR3 is TGTGCCAGCAGCTTAGGGGGACAGGGGGTCCACGAGCAGTACTTC. Its translation: CASSLGGQGVHEQYF.

This chain links TRBV7-2 with TRBJ2-7, with D possibly TRBD1 on 5 matching bases. Deletions cut 2 bases from V and 2 bases from J, with 7 bases between. Germline CDR1 is SGHTA and CDR2 is FQGNSA. The CDR3 loop spans 13 amino acids. The CDR3 nucleotides are TGTGCCAGCAGCTTACACAGGCCCTACGAGCAGTACTTC. It specifies CASSLHRPYEQYF.

The chain joins TRBV27 to TRBJ1-1, with 7 bases fitting TRBD1. Per the germline V gene, CDR1 is MNHEY and CDR2 is SMNVEV (reference sequence). This CDR3 contains 16 residues. Trimming cost V 0 bases and J 6 bases; bases outside gene matches: 10. The CDR3 is CASSLSRTGSTAEAFF. The CDR3 DNA is TGTGCCAGCAGTTTATCCCGGACAGGCTCCACCGCTGAAGCTTTCTTT.

This rearrangement joins TRBV11-2 to TRBJ2-1; TRBD1 matches at 9 bases. The V gene end was trimmed by 1 base and the J gene end by 8 bases; junction bases not matched to a gene: 9. The germline V gene encodes CDR1 SGHAT and CDR2 FQNNGV. The CDR3 spans 16 residues. The CDR3 sequence is CASSLGSGTGRYEQFF. The CDR3 nucleotides are TGTGCCAGCAGCTTAGGCTCCGGGACAGGGCGGTATGAGCAGTTCTTC. The full variable domain, its missing parts supplied by reference TRBV11-2 and TRBJ2-1, is EAGVAQSPRYKIIEKRQSVAFWCNPISGHATLYWYQQILGQGPKLLIQFQNNGVVDDSQLPKDRFSAERLKGVDSTLKIQPAKLEDSAVYLCASSLGSGTGRYEQFFGPGTRLTVL.

V and J are TRBV6-5 and TRBJ1-5, with 7 bases that match TRBD1. Trimming removed 8 bases from V and 2 bases from J; junction bases left unmatched: 6. In germline, CDR1 is MNHEY, CDR2 SVGAGI. The length of the CDR3 is 14 residues. The CDR3 here is CASDDRAGNQPQHF. The CDR3, as DNA: TGTGCCAGCGATGACAGGGCCGGCAATCAGCCCCAGCATTTT.

This chain joins TRBV7-2 and TRBJ1-4, with unresolved D. This CDR3 spans 13 amino acids. Germline loops: CDR1 SGHTA, CDR2 FQGNSA. With 4 bases removed from V and 0 bases from J, the gap between germline ends came to 3 bases. The CDR3 nucleotides are TGTGCCAGCAGCTCAGCAACTAATGAAAAACTGTTTTTT. This codes for CASSSATNEKLFF.

The genes are TRBV19 and TRBJ1-2, with D tentatively TRBD1 (5 bases). CDR1 is LNHDA, CDR2 SQIVND, per germline (reference sequence). V was pared by 8 bases and J by 8 bases, with 21 bases between. This CDR3 spans 14 amino acids. The CDR3 loop reads CASSKGGVAQGYTF. DNA for the CDR3: TGTGCCAGTTCCAAAGGAGGGGTTGCTCAGGGCTACACCTTC.

The chain uses TRBV19 and TRBJ2-7; 8 bases fit TRBD2. CDR1 LNHDA and CDR2 SQIVND come from the germline V gene (reference sequence). With 9 bases clipped from V and 5 bases from J, the junction kept 15 bases outside the gene matches. The CDR3 has 15 residues. The CDR3: CASSYPAGGRDEQYF. The CDR3, as DNA: TGTGCCAGCTCTTATCCGGCGGGGGGACGGGACGAGCAGTACTTC.

The gene calls are TRBV4-3 and TRBJ1-4; D uncertain. There are 16 residues in the CDR3. Germline assignment: CDR1 LGHNA and CDR2 YSLEER. The ends were cut back, 4 bases at V and 8 bases at J, with 20 bases in the middle. The DNA for the CDR3 is TGCGCCAGCAGCCGCTCCTCGGGAAGGGCCGACGAAAAACTGTTTTTT. It yields the protein CASSRSSGRADEKLFF.

The J gene is TRBJ1-1, the V gene TRBV24-1, with TRBD1 as a possible D gene (6 bases). Trimming took off 5 bases at V and 1 base at J, with 19 bases between the two ends. CDR3 length: 17 amino acids. Germline V gene lookup returns CDR1 KGHDR and CDR2 SFDVKD. As DNA, the CDR3 is TGTGCCACCAGTGGCAATCCCAATAGGGGGAAGAACACTGAAGCTTTCTTT. Protein: CATSGNPNRGKNTEAFF.

This clone was found a few times. The chain carries TRBV5-4 and TRBJ1-4, with TRBD1 matching 9 bases. Germline assignment: CDR1 SGHNT and CDR2 YYREEE (reference sequence). Trimming at V came to 0 bases and at J to 6 bases, leaving 3 bases not matched to a gene. This CDR3 spans 15 amino acids. Here the CDR3 reads CASSLDRTGDEKLFF. CDR3 bases: TGTGCCAGCAGCTTGGATCGGACAGGGGATGAAAAACTGTTTTTT.

The chain uses TRBV7-6 and TRBJ2-7; 15 bases align to TRBD2. This CDR3 spans 16 amino acids. The germline V gene has CDR1 SGHVS and CDR2 FNYEAQ. V trimming: 3 bases; J trimming: 1 base; junction bases outside the gene matches: 1. The CDR3 spells CASSFGTSGGSYEQYF. CDR3 coding DNA: TGTGCCAGCAGCTTTGGGACTAGCGGGGGGTCCTACGAGCAGTACTTC.

This clone was seen only once. The chain has TRBV9 and TRBJ1-6; 11 positions match TRBD1. V gave up 3 bases and J gave up 6 bases; unmatched junction bases: 2. Germline V gives CDR1 SGDLS, CDR2 YYNGEE. CDR3 length equals 15 residues. CDR3 region: CASSGTGGVNSPLHF. Written as DNA, the CDR3 is TGTGCCAGCAGCGGGACAGGGGGCGTTAATTCACCCCTCCACTTT.

The CDR3 nucleotides are TGTGCCACCAGCTCGGGACTAGGTAGCACAGATACGCAGTATTTT. Its translation is CATSSGLGSTDTQYF. The chain couples TRBV15 to TRBJ2-3; 8 bases map to TRBD2. CDR1 LNHNV and CDR2 YYDKDF come from the germline V gene (reference sequence). J gave up 0 bases and V 5 bases, and 4 bases lay outside the gene matches. This CDR3 comprises 15 residues.

This clone was seen once. The J gene is TRBJ1-2, the V gene TRBV12-3 or TRBV12-4; no reliable D call. The CDR3 is 12 amino acids. V was trimmed by 3 bases and J by 4 bases, leaving 6 bases between them. CDR3 DNA sequence: TGTGCCAGCAGTTTTCGGTCCTATGGCTACACCTTC. As protein: CASSFRSYGYTF.

V is TRBV10-3 and J is TRBJ2-7; possibly TRBD2 for D (6 bases). The CDR3 totals 12 residues. The germline V gene encodes CDR1 ENHRY and CDR2 SYGVKD. The germline V and J ends were trimmed by 9 bases and 1 base, with 10 bases remaining between them. The CDR3 protein is CAIGTASYEQYF. The CDR3, as DNA: TGTGCCATTGGGACTGCATCCTACGAGCAGTACTTC.

The V call is TRBV4-2, the J call TRBJ1-2; 9 bases agree with TRBD1. Germline loops: CDR1 LGHNA, CDR2 YNFKEQ. With 1 base clipped from V and 3 bases from J, the junction kept 3 bases outside the gene matches. This CDR3 comprises 15 residues. CDR3 nucleotides: TGTGCCAGCAGCCAAGTACAGGGGGCGGACTATGGCTACACCTTC. This codes for CASSQVQGADYGYTF.

The chain is built from TRBV5-1 and TRBJ1-6; D possibly corresponds to TRBD1 (6 bases). The CDR3 spans 15 residues. The V gene lost 4 bases and the J gene lost 7 bases, with 15 bases spanning the gap. Germline V gene sequence: CDR1 SGHRS, CDR2 YFSETQ. This CDR3 reads CASSPRGARNSPLHF. The CDR3 nucleotides read TGCGCCAGCAGCCCCCGGGGGGCGCGGAATTCACCCCTCCACTTT.

This sequence joins TRBV5-1 and TRBJ2-1, with 8 bases matching TRBD2. CDR3 length: 16 amino acids. Germline V gene sequence: CDR1 SGHRS, CDR2 YFSETQ. V was pared by 4 bases and J by 3 bases, with 9 bases of the junction left unmatched. CDR3 sequence (DNA): TGCGCCAGCAGCCCGGCGGTAGCGGGGAGCTACAATGAGCAGTTCTTC. Its protein product is CASSPAVAGSYNEQFF. The whole variable domain, filled in from reference TRBV5-1 and TRBJ2-1, reads KAGVTQTPRYLIKTRGQQVTLSCSPISGHRSVSWYQQTPGQGLQFLFEYFSETQRNKGNFPGRFSGRQFSNSRSEMNVSTLELGDSALYLCASSPAVAGSYNEQFFGPGTRLTVL.

The chain joins TRBV9 to TRBJ1-5; D gene unclear. V lost 2 bases, J lost 5 bases, and 11 bases lay in between. Germline values: CDR1 SGDLS, CDR2 YYNGEE. This CDR3 comprises 14 residues. CDR3 sequence: CASSVGQAHQPQHF. The CDR3 DNA reads as TGTGCCAGCAGCGTGGGTCAGGCGCATCAGCCCCAGCATTTT.

This clone was recorded once. J is TRBJ1-5 and V is TRBV28, with D perhaps matching TRBD1 (6 bases). CDR1 and CDR2 from the germline V gene are MDHEN and SYDVKM. Trimming pared 3 bases from V and 4 bases from J, leaving 16 bases between. The CDR3 covers 16 residues. The CDR3, as DNA: TGTGCCAGCAGTTTTTACGGGGGGCGGTCAAATCAGCCCCAGCATTTT. It specifies CASSFYGGRSNQPQHF.

The chain combines TRBV20-1 with TRBJ1-1; D perhaps matches TRBD1 (6 bases). Looked up from germline, CDR1 is DFQATT and CDR2 is SNEGSKA (reference sequence). The CDR3 length is 11 residues. CDR3 coding DNA: TGCAGCTTTAAGGACAGCACTGAAGCTTTCTTT. Translating it yields CSFKDSTEAFF.

V gene TRBV6-2 or TRBV6-3 combines with J gene TRBJ2-5, with 10 bases aligning to TRBD2. V was pared by 6 bases and J by 1 base, with 2 bases of the junction left unmatched. The CDR3 has 14 amino acids. Germline loops: CDR1 MNHEY, CDR2 SVGEGT. The CDR3 sequence: CASRPSGSQETQYF. The CDR3 DNA is TGTGCCAGCAGACCTAGCGGGAGCCAAGAGACCCAGTACTTC.

With regard to this clone: Its ends do not fully match the called genes, so a read error is possible. The chain combines TRBV7-7 with TRBJ2-5, with TRBD2 matching over 7 bases. Germline V CDR1 and CDR2: SSHAT, FNYEAQ (reference sequence). The CDR3 consists of 16 residues. CDR3 loop: CASSSGRLAAQETQYF. The CDR3 DNA reads TGTGCTAGCAGCTCAGGGCGACTAGCCGCACAAGAGACCCAGTACTTC.